The 19 T cell receptor beta chains in this list originate from one sample, sequenced in a study of T-cell reconstitution after alpha-beta-depleted transplantation in children. The authors prepared the TCRbeta library with unique molecular identifiers. TCRdb used MiXCR to reprocess the PCR reads, holding one entry per CDR3 protein. In the table there are some 500,000 distinct CDR3 sequences, around 20% of which are singletons. The material was PBMCs from the stem cell graft donor, obtained from the stem cell graft. Every receptor here comes from a human donor who donated a stem cell graft to a child with acute lymphoblastic leukemia.

The gene calls are TRBV4-1 and TRBJ2-7; D not resolved. With 4 bases removed from V and 2 bases from J, the gap between germline ends came to 15 bases. This CDR3 is built from 15 residues. In germline, CDR1 is MGHRA, CDR2 YSYEKL. The DNA for the CDR3 is TGCGCCAGCAGCCCCCTACACCGAAGCACCTACGAGCAGTACTTC. Its protein is CASSPLHRSTYEQYF.

This clonotype was detected ten times or more. V gene TRBV29-1 combines with J gene TRBJ2-2; perhaps TRBD2 as D (6 bases). CDR1 is SQVTM, CDR2 ANQGSEA, per germline. The CDR3 totals 14 residues. The V gene lost 0 bases and the J gene lost 4 bases, with 9 bases spanning the gap. CDR3: CSVEDWRGTGELFF. The DNA for the CDR3 is TGCAGCGTTGAAGATTGGAGGGGCACCGGGGAGCTGTTTTTT.

A few counts support this clonotype. The chain couples TRBV7-9 to TRBJ2-7, with D possibly TRBD2 on 6 matching bases. Per the germline V gene, CDR1 is SEHNR and CDR2 is FQNEAQ (reference sequence). The germline V and J ends were trimmed by 0 bases and 6 bases, with 15 bases remaining between them. The CDR3 covers 15 residues. CDR3 amino acids: CASSLAVRETGEQYF. The CDR3 DNA reads TGTGCCAGCAGCTTAGCAGTTCGGGAGACTGGCGAGCAGTACTTC.

This clonotype occurred a few times. This chain uses TRBV6-6 with TRBJ1-1; unclear D gene. Deletions cut 7 bases from V and 4 bases from J, with 10 bases between. There are 12 residues in the CDR3. Germline loops: CDR1 MNHNY, CDR2 SVGAGI (reference sequence). The CDR3 loop reads CASIREATEAFF. The CDR3 nucleotides are TGTGCCAGCATAAGGGAGGCCACTGAAGCTTTCTTT.

DNA of the CDR3: TGTGCCAGCAGCGTAAGTCCCCTAGCGGGAGTACGCAATGAGCAGTTCTTC. Translating gives CASSVSPLAGVRNEQFF. The chain combines TRBV9 with TRBJ2-1; TRBD2 agrees at 10 bases. Germline CDR1 reads SGDLS; CDR2 reads YYNGEE. Losses at the gene ends were 1 base for V and 6 bases for J; bases not matched to a gene: 10. The CDR3 totals 17 residues.

This clonotype appeared a few times. The V gene is TRBV3-1, the J gene TRBJ2-1, with D maybe TRBD2 (6 bases). The CDR3 is 16 amino acids. The V and J ends lost 4 bases and 6 bases respectively, with 19 bases between them. Per germline, CDR1 LGHDT and CDR2 YNNKEL (reference sequence). As DNA, the CDR3 is TGTGCCAGCAGCCCCCGGGACTTGGGATTTCGCAATGAGCAGTTCTTC. It is translated as CASSPRDLGFRNEQFF.

This clonotype has more than one count but fewer than ten. The genes are TRBV11-2 and TRBJ1-1; tentative D call: TRBD1 (6 bases). CDR1 is SGHAT, CDR2 FQNNGV, per germline. Trimming removed 8 bases at V and 10 bases at J, with 20 bases between. The CDR3 has 13 amino acids. In nucleotides, the CDR3 is TGTGCCAGCTTACCACAGGGCCGCCTCGGAGCTTTCTTT. It yields the protein CASLPQGRLGAFF.

This clonotype came up a few times. This chain joins TRBV7-3 and TRBJ2-1; D gene unclear. This CDR3 comprises 12 residues. Trimming cost V 8 bases and J 4 bases, with 9 bases left between them. CDR1 and CDR2 (germline): SGHTA, FQGTGA. In nucleotides, the CDR3 is TGTGCCAGCGGGGTTGGGTACAATGAGCAGTTCTTC. It yields the protein CASGVGYNEQFF.

In this sample, this clonotype turned up many times. The chain carries TRBV5-1 and TRBJ2-7; D might be TRBD1 (5 bases). CDR1 is SGHRS and CDR2 is YFSETQ in the germline V gene. V dropped 0 bases and J dropped 6 bases, with 10 bases sitting between them. This CDR3 region has 13 residues. CDR3 residues: CASSLGQGGEQYF. CDR3 bases: TGCGCCAGCAGCTTGGGGCAGGGCGGCGAGCAGTACTTC.

The genes are TRBV12-3 or TRBV12-4 and TRBJ2-4; weak D call: TRBD1 (6 bases). CDR3 length equals 12 residues. V gave up 3 bases and J gave up 15 bases, with 15 bases separating them. The CDR3 reads CASSFLGVGAYF. The CDR3 nucleotides are TGTGCCAGCAGTTTCTTAGGGGTGGGGGCGTACTTC.

Only a few counts were recorded for this clonotype. CDR3 sequence: CSASGLAGFKTQYF. The CDR3 coding sequence is TGCAGTGCTAGCGGACTAGCGGGATTTAAGACCCAGTACTTC. This chain uses TRBV20-1 with TRBJ2-5; 12 nucleotides line up with TRBD2. CDR3 length: 14 amino acids. Losses at the gene ends were 3 bases for V and 6 bases for J; bases not matched to a gene: 5. Germline CDR1 reads DFQATT; CDR2 reads SNEGSKA (reference sequence).

This clonotype appeared a few times. The chain couples TRBV5-1 to TRBJ2-3, with D perhaps matching TRBD1 or TRBD2 (5 bases each). This CDR3 is built from 16 residues. Germline V lookup: CDR1 SGHRS, CDR2 YFSETQ. Trimming left V 0 bases short and J 1 base short, with 12 bases between. In DNA form, the CDR3 reads TGCGCCAGCAGCTTGGCCCTTCGGGACCGCACAGATACGCAGTATTTT. Translation gives CASSLALRDRTDTQYF.

The chain employs TRBV15 and TRBJ2-5; D gene unclear. There are 13 residues in the CDR3. V gave up 5 bases and J gave up 4 bases, with 11 bases separating them. Per germline, CDR1 LNHNV and CDR2 YYDKDF (reference sequence). The CDR3 DNA reads as TGTGCCACCAGCCCCGACCCACGAGAGACCCAGTACTTC. Translated: CATSPDPRETQYF.

This clonotype was counted only a few times. The gene calls are TRBV5-4 and TRBJ2-5; 10 nucleotides match TRBD2. This CDR3 is built from 15 residues. The germline V gene has CDR1 SGHNT and CDR2 YYREEE (reference sequence). With V trimmed by 1 base and J by 5 bases, 5 bases remained unmatched. The CDR3 protein is CASSLSGRAEETQYF. The CDR3 DNA follows: TGTGCCAGCAGCTTGAGCGGGAGGGCCGAGGAGACCCAGTACTTC.

This clonotype was seen a handful of times. The chain employs TRBV6-1 and TRBJ2-1, with a possible D match to TRBD1 (6 bases). The ends were cut back, 7 bases at V and 1 base at J, with 8 bases in the middle. The CDR3 loop spans 13 amino acids. Per the germline V gene, CDR1 is MNHNS and CDR2 is SASEGT. The CDR3 DNA reads as TGTGCCAGCACGGGACAATCCTACAATGAGCAGTTCTTC. Its translation is CASTGQSYNEQFF.

The sample holds a few counts of this clonotype. The gene calls are TRBV5-1 and TRBJ2-4; D might be TRBD2 (5 bases). Trimming took 0 bases from V and 7 from J, leaving 14 bases between them. The CDR3 is 15 amino acids. Germline CDR1 reads SGHRS; CDR2 reads YFSETQ. This chain's CDR3 is CASSLEMGSGNIQYF. The CDR3 region has the DNA TGCGCCAGCAGCTTGGAGATGGGTTCGGGGAACATTCAGTACTTC.

In this sample, this clonotype turned up a few times. This CDR3 reads CASSTHLGGDYNEQFF. The CDR3 DNA reads as TGTGCCAGCAGCACCCACCTAGGGGGGGATTACAATGAGCAGTTCTTC. This sequence joins TRBV6-1 and TRBJ2-1, with D maybe TRBD2 (7 bases). Trimming removed 6 bases from V and 4 bases from J, with 19 bases in between. Germline-derived CDR1 and CDR2 are MNHNS and SASEGT. The CDR3 spans 16 residues.

This chain connects TRBV4-1 to TRBJ1-2; 8 bases align to TRBD1. The germline CDR1 and CDR2 sequences are MGHRA and YSYEKL. The CDR3 is 16 amino acids. V trimming: 1 base; J trimming: 0 bases; junction bases outside the gene matches: 4. Here the CDR3 reads CASSQVQGAANYGYTF. The CDR3 nucleotides are TGCGCCAGCAGCCAAGTTCAGGGGGCAGCTAACTATGGCTACACCTTC.

The chain combines TRBV12-3 or TRBV12-4 with TRBJ1-1; possibly TRBD1 for D (5 bases). This CDR3 spans 14 amino acids. V gave up 4 bases and J gave up 6 bases, with 15 bases separating them. CDR3 DNA sequence: TGTGCCAGCAGTTCGCTCCAGGGAGGAGCTGAAGCTTTCTTT. This sequence encodes CASSSLQGGAEAFF.